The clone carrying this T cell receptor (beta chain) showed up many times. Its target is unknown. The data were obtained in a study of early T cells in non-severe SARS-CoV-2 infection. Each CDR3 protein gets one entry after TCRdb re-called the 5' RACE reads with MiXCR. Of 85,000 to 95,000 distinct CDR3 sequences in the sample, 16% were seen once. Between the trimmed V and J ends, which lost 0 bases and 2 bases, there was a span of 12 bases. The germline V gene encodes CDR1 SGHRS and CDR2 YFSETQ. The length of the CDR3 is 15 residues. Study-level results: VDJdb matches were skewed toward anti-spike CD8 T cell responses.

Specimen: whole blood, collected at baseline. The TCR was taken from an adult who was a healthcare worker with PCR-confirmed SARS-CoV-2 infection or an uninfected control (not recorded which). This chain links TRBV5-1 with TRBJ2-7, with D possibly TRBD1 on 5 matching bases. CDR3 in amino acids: CASSLGGQGTYEQYF. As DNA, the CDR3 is TGCGCCAGCAGCTTGGGGGGCCAGGGCACCTACGAGCAGTACTTC. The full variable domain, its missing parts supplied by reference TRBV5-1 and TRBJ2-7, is KAGVTQTPRYLIKTRGQQVTLSCSPISGHRSVSWYQQTPGQGLQFLFEYFSETQRNKGNFPGRFSGRQFSNSRSEMNVSTLELGDSALYLCASSLGGQGTYEQYFGPGTRLTVT.